These 11 T cell receptor beta chains were sequenced from one sample in a study of human T cells and chemical hapten exposure. TCRdb reprocessed the RACE reads via MiXCR and lists one record per CDR3 protein. The table lists approximately 340,000 distinct CDR3 sequences, roughly 6.9% of them singletons. The sample's time point: patch test 1, 2 weeks after DPC sensitization. As for treatment: therapeutic diphenylcyclopropenone sensitization with weekly scalp DPC. The sequencing used whole blood, collected in connection with sensitization to the hapten diphenylcyclopropenone (DPC). These receptor sequences come from a woman younger than 30 with alopecia areata. Some clones in this sample may be carry-over from other donors' samples.

This chain connects TRBV12-3 or TRBV12-4 to TRBJ1-5; no clear D gene. Trimming took off 7 bases at V and 9 bases at J, with 19 bases between the two ends. The length of the CDR3 is 14 residues. CDR3 region: CASNLKGPGGPQHF. As DNA, the CDR3 is TGTGCCAGCAACCTAAAGGGCCCCGGAGGGCCCCAGCATTTT.

V and J are TRBV7-3 and TRBJ2-2; D gene ambiguous. This CDR3 has 15 residues. In germline, CDR1 is SGHTA, CDR2 FQGTGA. Trimming pared 6 bases from V and 5 bases from J, leaving 16 bases between. CDR3 sequence (DNA): TGTGCCAGCAGGGCTCCGGACGGACCTACCGGGGAGCTGTTTTTT. Protein: CASRAPDGPTGELFF.

This clonotype was observed at least ten times. The genes are TRBV10-3 and TRBJ1-3; D gene ambiguous. V shed 4 bases and J shed 2 bases, with 6 bases lying between them. In germline, CDR1 is ENHRY, CDR2 SYGVKD. CDR3 length: 13 residues. The CDR3 loop is CAISGPAGNTIYF. DNA for the CDR3: TGTGCCATCAGTGGACCGGCTGGAAACACCATATATTTT.

This clonotype appeared a few times. This sequence joins TRBV5-1 and TRBJ1-6; 10 positions match TRBD1. After removal of 3 bases from V and 10 bases from J, the junction contained 7 bases not matched to a gene. The CDR3 covers 15 residues. CDR1 and CDR2 from the germline V gene are SGHRS and YFSETQ. The chain's CDR3 is CASSSRGTGESPLHF. In DNA, the CDR3 is TGCGCCAGCAGCTCAAGGGGGACAGGGGAGTCACCCCTCCACTTT. The variable domain in full, completed from reference TRBV5-1 and TRBJ1-6, reads KAGVTQTPRYLIKTRGQQVTLSCSPISGHRSVSWYQQTPGQGLQFLFEYFSETQRNKGNFPGRFSGRQFSNSRSEMNVSTLELGDSALYLCASSSRGTGESPLHFGNGTRLTVT.

This clonotype appeared many times. The CDR3 sequence: CASSLRAGGFSGDTQYF. The DNA for the CDR3 is TGCGCCAGCAGCTTAAGAGCGGGGGGATTTTCAGGCGATACGCAGTATTTT. This rearrangement joins TRBV5-1 to TRBJ2-3; 9 bases agree with TRBD2. CDR3 length equals 17 residues. CDR1 and CDR2 (germline): SGHRS, YFSETQ. The J segment lost 6 bases and the V segment lost 2 bases, leaving 13 bases of the junction unmatched. Full variable domain (missing parts from reference TRBV5-1 and TRBJ2-3): KAGVTQTPRYLIKTRGQQVTLSCSPISGHRSVSWYQQTPGQGLQFLFEYFSETQRNKGNFPGRFSGRQFSNSRSEMNVSTLELGDSALYLCASSLRAGGFSGDTQYFGPGTRLTVL.

The chain couples TRBV4-1 to TRBJ1-2; the D is unclear. The V and J ends lost 6 bases and 5 bases respectively, with 31 bases between them. Germline V CDR1 and CDR2: MGHRA, YSYEKL. The CDR3 has 19 amino acids. The CDR3 loop is CASSHLTVVDEGGRYGYTF. CDR3 sequence (DNA): TGCGCCAGCAGTCACCTGACGGTTGTAGACGAGGGTGGAAGGTATGGCTACACCTTC.

This clonotype was observed a few times. The chain has TRBV7-9 and TRBJ2-5, with D possibly being TRBD1 (6 bases). Germline loops: CDR1 SEHNR, CDR2 FQNEAQ (reference sequence). The length of the CDR3 is 16 residues. The V end lost 4 bases, the J end lost 2 bases, and 17 bases lay between the germline ends. The CDR3, as DNA: TGTGCCAGCAGCTCGAACAGGGAAGCGAAACAAGAGACCCAGTACTTC. It yields the protein CASSSNREAKQETQYF.

The chain recombines TRBV4-3 with TRBJ2-2; weak D call: TRBD1 (5 bases). The CDR3 contains 16 residues. Per the germline V gene, CDR1 is LGHNA and CDR2 is YSLEER. V shed 4 bases and J shed 2 bases, with 14 bases lying between them. The CDR3 loop is CASSPETVPNTGELFF. The CDR3 DNA reads TGCGCCAGCAGCCCCGAGACAGTCCCCAACACCGGGGAGCTGTTTTTT.

This chain links TRBV18 with TRBJ1-1; 7 bases align to TRBD1. Unmatched junction bases numbered 3, after V lost 0 bases and J lost 8 bases. The CDR3 covers 13 residues. Germline CDR1 and CDR2: KGHSH and LQKENI. CDR3 sequence reads: CASSPPGQDEAFF. The CDR3 DNA reads TGTGCCAGCTCACCACCCGGACAGGACGAAGCTTTCTTT.

In the case of this clonotype: Just one base apart from a much larger clone, this may be a read error. This chain connects TRBV6-5 to TRBJ2-7; TRBD2 aligns across 7 bases. CDR1 and CDR2 (germline): MNHEY, SVGAGI. The CDR3 totals 16 residues. J lost 6 bases, V lost 4 bases, and 15 bases had no gene match. CDR3 in amino acids: CASSLLGGIGTREQYF. DNA for the CDR3: TGTGCCAGCAGTTTATTGGGAGGGATAGGGACCCGCGAGCAGTACTTC.

A remark on this clonotype: A much larger clone differs from this one at a single base, so this may be a read error. The chain carries TRBV6-5 and TRBJ1-1; a weak D match, TRBD1 (6 bases). Germline CDR1 MNHEY, CDR2 SVGAGI. The CDR3 loop spans 12 amino acids. Trimming took 6 bases from V and 5 from J, leaving 10 bases between them. CDR3 loop: CASRQQGTEAFF. CDR3 bases: TGTGCCAGCAGGCAGCAGGGGACTGAAGCTTTCTTT.